One TCR beta chain is described in this entry. This record belongs to a study of Ad26.COV2.S vaccination and SARS-CoV-2 variants. Treatment denoted: roughly 20 received Ad26.COV2.S at low or high dose, single or two shots; about 5 received placebo; per-sample allocation not given. Sampling was done on day 63 after the first vaccine or placebo injection. This CDR3 has 15 amino acids. Per germline, CDR1 ENHRY and CDR2 SYGVKD. V lost 3 bases and J 3 bases, leaving 15 bases between the germline ends. Libraries were prepared by immunoSEQ multiplex PCR; TCRdb keeps only in-frame clonotypes and omits some of them. The sample includes roughly 240,000 clones, roughly 90% of them seen just once.

This clonotype was sampled from a person between 18 and 59 years old who received the Ad26.COV2.S COVID-19 vaccine or a placebo. This chain connects TRBV10-3 to TRBJ2-7; perhaps TRBD2 as D (5 bases). The specimen was peripheral blood, collected in a trial of Ad26.COV2.S vaccine versus placebo. CDR3 sequence (DNA): TGTGCCATCAGTGATCTCCCCAAGAGCGGCTACGAGCAGTACTTC. This encodes CAISDLPKSGYEQYF.